One T cell receptor beta chain is described in this entry. Its antigen is still unknown. CDR3 size: 12 residues. Trimming left V 6 bases short and J 4 bases short, with 8 bases between. CDR1 and CDR2 (germline): MNHEY, SVGEGT. Semi-nested PCR with Nested Universal Primer A followed constant-region reverse priming of full-length variable regions. TCRdb ran MiXCR on the 5' RACE reads and lists one entry per CDR3 protein. The data contain some 40,000 distinct CDR3 sequences, just under 30% of them seen just once; the ten biggest clones take up around 3.5%. Memory CD4+ T cells were sorted as CD4+CD45RO+CD25- cells. Study-wide results and caveats: Greatest tumor Treg TCR overlap was with tumor naive CD4+ cells.

The chain recombines TRBV6-2 or TRBV6-3 with TRBJ2-3; D ambiguous. The specimen sequenced was memory CD4+ T cells sorted from a lymph node. Sample subset: memory CD4+ T cells, CD4+CD45RO+CD25-. This TCR derives from a female donor with breast cancer. CDR3 loop: CASSARPDTQYF. CDR3 in DNA: TGTGCCAGCAGCGCCCGTCCAGATACGCAGTATTTT.